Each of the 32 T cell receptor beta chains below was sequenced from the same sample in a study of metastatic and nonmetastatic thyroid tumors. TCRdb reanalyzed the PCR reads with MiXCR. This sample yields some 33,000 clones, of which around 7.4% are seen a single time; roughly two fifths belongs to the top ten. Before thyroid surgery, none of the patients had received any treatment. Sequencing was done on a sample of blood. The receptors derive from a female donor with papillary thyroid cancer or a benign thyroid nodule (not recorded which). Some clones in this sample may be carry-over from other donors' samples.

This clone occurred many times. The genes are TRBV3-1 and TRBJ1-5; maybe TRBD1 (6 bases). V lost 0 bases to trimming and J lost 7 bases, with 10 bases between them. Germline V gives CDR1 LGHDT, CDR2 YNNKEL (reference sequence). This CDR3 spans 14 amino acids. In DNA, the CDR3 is TGTGCCAGCAGCCAAGAGGCAGGGGCACAGCCCCAGCATTTT. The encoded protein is CASSQEAGAQPQHF. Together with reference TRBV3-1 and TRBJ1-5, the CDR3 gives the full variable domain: DTAVSQTPKYLVTQMGNDKSIKCEQNLGHDTMYWYKQDSKKFLKIMFSYNNKELIINETVPNRFSPKSPDKAHLNLHINSLELGDSAVYFCASSQEAGAQPQHFGDGTRLSIL.

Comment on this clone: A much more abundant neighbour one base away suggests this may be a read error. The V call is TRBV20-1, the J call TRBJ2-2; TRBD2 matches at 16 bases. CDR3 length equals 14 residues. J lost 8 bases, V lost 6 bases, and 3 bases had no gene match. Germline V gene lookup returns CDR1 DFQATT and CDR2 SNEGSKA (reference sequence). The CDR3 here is CSAMGLAGGGELFF. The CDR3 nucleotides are TGCAGTGCAATGGGACTAGCGGGAGGGGGGGAGCTGTTTTTT.

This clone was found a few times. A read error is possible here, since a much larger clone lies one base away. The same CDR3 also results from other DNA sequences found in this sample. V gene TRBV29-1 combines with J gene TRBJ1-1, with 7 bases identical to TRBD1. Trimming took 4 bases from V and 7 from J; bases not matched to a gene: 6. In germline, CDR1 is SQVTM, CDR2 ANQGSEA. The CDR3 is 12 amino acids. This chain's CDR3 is CSVGTGGDEAFF. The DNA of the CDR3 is TGCAGCGTTGGGACAGGAGGGGATGAAGCTTTCTTT. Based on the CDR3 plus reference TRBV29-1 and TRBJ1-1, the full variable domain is SAVISQKPSRDICQRGTSLTIQCQVDSQVTMMFWYRQQPGQSLTLIATANQGSEATYESGFVIDKFPISRPNLTFSTLTVSNMSPEDSSIYLCSVGTGGDEAFFGQGTRLTVV.

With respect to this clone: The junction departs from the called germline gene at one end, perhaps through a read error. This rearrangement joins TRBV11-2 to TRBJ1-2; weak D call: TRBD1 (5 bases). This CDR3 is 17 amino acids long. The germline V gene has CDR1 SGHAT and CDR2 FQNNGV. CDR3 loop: CACSRPYGGDGSYRYTF. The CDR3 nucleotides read TGTGCCTGCAGCCGACCTTATGGAGGGGACGGATCCTATCGCTACACCTTC.

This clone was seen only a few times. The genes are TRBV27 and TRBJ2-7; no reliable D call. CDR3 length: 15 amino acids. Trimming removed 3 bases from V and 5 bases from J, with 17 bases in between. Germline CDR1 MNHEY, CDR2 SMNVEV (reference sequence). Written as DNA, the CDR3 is TGTGCCAGCAGTTTGTACCGGGCCGGCATGGACGAGCAGTACTTC. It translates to CASSLYRAGMDEQYF.

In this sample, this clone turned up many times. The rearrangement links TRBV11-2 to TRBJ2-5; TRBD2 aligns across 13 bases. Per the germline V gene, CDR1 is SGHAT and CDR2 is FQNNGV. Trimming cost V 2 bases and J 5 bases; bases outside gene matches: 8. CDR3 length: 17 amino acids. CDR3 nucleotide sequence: TGTGCCAGCAGCTTAAGACTAGCGGGGGGCGGGGTTGAGACCCAGTACTTC. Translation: CASSLRLAGGGVETQYF.

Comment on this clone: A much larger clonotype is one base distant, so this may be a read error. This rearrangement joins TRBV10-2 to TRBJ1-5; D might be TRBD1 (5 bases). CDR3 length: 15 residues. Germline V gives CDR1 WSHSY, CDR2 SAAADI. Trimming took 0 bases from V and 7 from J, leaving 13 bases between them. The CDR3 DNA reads TGCGCCAGCAGTGAGTCCTGGGGCAGGTGGCAGCCCCAGCATTTT. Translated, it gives CASSESWGRWQPQHF.

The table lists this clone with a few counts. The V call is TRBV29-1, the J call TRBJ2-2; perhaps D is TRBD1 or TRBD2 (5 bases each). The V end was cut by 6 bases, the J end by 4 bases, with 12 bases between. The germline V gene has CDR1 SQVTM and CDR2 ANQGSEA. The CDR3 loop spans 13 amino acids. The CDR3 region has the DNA TGCAGCGTAGCCTGGGGGAGCACCGGGGAGCTGTTTTTT. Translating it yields CSVAWGSTGELFF.

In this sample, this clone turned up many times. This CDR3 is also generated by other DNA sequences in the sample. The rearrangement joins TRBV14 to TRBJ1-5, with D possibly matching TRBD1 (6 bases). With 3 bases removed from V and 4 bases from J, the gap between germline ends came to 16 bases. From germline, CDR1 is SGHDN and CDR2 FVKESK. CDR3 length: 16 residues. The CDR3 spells CASSHRTGTQNQPQHF. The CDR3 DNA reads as TGTGCCAGCAGCCACCGTACAGGGACCCAAAATCAGCCCCAGCATTTT.

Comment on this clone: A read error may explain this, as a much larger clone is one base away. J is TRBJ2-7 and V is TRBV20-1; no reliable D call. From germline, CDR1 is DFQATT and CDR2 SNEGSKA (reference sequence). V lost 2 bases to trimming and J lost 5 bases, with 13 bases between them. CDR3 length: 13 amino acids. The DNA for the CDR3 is TGCAGTGCTAGATGGTACTACCGCCACGAGCAGTACTTC. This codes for CSARWYYRHEQYF.

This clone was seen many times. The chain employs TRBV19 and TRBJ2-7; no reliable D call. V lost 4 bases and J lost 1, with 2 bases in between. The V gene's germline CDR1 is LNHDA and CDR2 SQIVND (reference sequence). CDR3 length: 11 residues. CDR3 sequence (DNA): TGTGCCAGTAGTAATTCCTACGAGCAGTACTTC. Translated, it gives CASSNSYEQYF.

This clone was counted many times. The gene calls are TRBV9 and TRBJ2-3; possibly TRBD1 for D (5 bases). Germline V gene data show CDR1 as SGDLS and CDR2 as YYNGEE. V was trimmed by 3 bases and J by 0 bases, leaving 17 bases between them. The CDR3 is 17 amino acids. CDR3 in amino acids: CASSAPQGPESTDTQYF. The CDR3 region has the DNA TGTGCCAGCAGCGCCCCCCAGGGCCCAGAAAGCACAGATACGCAGTATTTT.

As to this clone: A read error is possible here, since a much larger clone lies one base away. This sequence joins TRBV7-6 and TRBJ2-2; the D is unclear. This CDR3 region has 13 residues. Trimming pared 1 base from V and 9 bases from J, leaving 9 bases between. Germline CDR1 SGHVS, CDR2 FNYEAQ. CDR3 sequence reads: CASSLGGSRELFF. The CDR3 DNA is TGTGCCAGCAGCTTAGGGGGTTCCCGGGAGCTGTTTTTT.

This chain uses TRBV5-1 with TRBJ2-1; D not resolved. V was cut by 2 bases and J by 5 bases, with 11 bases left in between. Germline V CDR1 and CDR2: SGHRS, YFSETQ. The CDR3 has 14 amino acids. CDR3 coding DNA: TGCGCCAGCAGCTTCGTCAGCAGACACAATGAGCAGTTCTTC. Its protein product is CASSFVSRHNEQFF.

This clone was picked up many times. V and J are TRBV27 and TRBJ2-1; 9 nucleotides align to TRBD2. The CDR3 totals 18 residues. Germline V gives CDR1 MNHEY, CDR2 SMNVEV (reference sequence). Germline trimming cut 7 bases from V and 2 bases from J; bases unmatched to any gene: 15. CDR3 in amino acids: CASTANLAGAIPYNEQFF. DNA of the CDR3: TGTGCCAGCACCGCGAACTTAGCGGGGGCGATTCCCTACAATGAGCAGTTCTTC.

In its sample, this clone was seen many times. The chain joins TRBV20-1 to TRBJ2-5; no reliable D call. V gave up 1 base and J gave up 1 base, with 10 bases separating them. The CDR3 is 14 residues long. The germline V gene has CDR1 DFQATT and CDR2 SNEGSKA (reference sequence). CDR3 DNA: TGCAGTGCTAGAGTGACTGAGATCCAAGAGACCCAGTACTTC. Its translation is CSARVTEIQETQYF.

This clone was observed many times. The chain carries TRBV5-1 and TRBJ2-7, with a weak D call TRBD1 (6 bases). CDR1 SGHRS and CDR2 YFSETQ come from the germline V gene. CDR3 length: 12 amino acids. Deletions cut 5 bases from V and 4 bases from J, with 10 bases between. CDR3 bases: TGCGCCAGCAGTATACAGGGTTACGAGCAGTACTTC. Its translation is CASSIQGYEQYF.

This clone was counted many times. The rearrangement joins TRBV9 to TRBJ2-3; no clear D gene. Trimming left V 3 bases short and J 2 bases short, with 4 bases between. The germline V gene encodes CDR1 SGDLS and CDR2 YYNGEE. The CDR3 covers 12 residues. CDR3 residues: CASSDNTDTQYF. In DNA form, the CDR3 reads TGTGCCAGCAGCGACAACACAGATACGCAGTATTTT.

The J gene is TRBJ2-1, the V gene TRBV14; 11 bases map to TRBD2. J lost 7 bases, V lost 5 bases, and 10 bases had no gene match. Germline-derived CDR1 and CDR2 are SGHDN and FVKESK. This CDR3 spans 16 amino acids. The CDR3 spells CASSVPLAGVLNEQFF. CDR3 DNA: TGTGCCAGCAGCGTCCCACTAGCGGGAGTTTTGAATGAGCAGTTCTTC.

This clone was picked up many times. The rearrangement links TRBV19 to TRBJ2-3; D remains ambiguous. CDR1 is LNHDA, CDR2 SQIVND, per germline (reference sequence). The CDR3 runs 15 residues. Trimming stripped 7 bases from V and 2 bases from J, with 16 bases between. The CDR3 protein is CASKGISLLTDTQYF. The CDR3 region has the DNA TGTGCCAGTAAGGGCATCAGCCTTCTCACAGATACGCAGTATTTT.

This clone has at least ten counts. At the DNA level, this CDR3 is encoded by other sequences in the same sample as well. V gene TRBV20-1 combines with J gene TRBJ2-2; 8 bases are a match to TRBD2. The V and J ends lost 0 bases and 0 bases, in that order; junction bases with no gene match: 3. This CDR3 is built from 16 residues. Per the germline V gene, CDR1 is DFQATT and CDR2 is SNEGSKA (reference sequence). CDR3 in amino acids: CSARDGAGANTGELFF. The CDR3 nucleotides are TGCAGTGCTAGAGATGGAGCGGGGGCGAACACCGGGGAGCTGTTTTTT.

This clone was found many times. The CDR3 nucleotides read TGCAGTGCTAGGCCCAGGGTTTTGGTCGGTGAAAAACTGTTTTTT. Encoded protein: CSARPRVLVGEKLFF. The genes are TRBV20-1 and TRBJ1-4; a weak D match, TRBD1 (5 bases). The CDR3 runs to 15 residues. V was shortened by 3 bases and J by 7 bases, with 18 bases between the two germline ends. CDR1 DFQATT and CDR2 SNEGSKA come from the germline V gene (reference sequence).

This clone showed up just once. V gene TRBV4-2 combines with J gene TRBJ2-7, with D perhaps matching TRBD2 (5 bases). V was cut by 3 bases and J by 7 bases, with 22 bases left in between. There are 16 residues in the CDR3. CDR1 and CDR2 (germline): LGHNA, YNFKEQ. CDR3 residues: CASSHATLEGSGEQYF. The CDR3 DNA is TGTGCCAGCAGCCATGCCACACTAGAAGGCTCGGGGGAGCAGTACTTC.

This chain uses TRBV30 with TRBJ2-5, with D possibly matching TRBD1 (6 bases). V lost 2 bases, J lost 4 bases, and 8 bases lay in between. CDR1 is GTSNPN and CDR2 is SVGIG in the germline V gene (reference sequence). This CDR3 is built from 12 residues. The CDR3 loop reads CAWSSRGETQYF. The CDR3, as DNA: TGTGCCTGGAGTAGCAGGGGAGAGACCCAGTACTTC.

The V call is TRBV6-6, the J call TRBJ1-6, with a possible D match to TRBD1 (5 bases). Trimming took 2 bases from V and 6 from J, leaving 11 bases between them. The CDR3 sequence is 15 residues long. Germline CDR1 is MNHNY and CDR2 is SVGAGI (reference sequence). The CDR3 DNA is TGTGCCAGCAGTTACGACGGGGGTCGTAATTCACCCCTCCACTTT. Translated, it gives CASSYDGGRNSPLHF.

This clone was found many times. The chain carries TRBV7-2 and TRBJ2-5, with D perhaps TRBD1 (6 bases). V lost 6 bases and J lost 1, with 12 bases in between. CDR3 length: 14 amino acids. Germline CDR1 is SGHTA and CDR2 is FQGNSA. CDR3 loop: CASRGAGVQETQYF. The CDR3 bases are TGTGCCAGCAGGGGGGCAGGCGTCCAAGAGACCCAGTACTTC.

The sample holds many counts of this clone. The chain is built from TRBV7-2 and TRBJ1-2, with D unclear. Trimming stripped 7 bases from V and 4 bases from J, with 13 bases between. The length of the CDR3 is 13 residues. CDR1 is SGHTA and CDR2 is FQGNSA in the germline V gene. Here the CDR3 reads CASTPIGPYGYTF. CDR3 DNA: TGTGCCAGCACCCCCATAGGGCCCTATGGCTACACCTTC.

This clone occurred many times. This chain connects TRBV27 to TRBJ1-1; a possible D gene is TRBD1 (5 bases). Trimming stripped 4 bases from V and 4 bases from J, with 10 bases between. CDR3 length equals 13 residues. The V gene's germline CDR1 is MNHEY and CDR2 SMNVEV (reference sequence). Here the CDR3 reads CASSSHGATEAFF. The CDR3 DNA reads TGTGCCAGCAGTTCCCACGGGGCCACTGAAGCTTTCTTT.

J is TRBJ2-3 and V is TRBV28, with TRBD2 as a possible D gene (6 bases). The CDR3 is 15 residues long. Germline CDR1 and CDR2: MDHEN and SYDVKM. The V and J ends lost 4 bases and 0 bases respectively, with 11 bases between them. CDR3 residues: CASSSAEGSTDTQYF. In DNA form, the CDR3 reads TGTGCCAGCAGTTCGGCGGAGGGGAGCACAGATACGCAGTATTTT.

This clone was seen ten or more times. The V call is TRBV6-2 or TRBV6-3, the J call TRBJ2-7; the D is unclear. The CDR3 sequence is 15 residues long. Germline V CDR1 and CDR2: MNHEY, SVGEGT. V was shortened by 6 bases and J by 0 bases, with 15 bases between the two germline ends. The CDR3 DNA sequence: TGTGCCAGCAGGGCAGGAGTACAAGGCTCCTACGAGCAGTACTTC. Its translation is CASRAGVQGSYEQYF.

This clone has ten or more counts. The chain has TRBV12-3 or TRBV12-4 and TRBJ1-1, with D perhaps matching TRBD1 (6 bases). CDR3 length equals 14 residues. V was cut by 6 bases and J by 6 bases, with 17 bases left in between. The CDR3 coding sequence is TGTGCCAGCAGGGTTCACAGGGATTTCGCTGAAGCTTTCTTT. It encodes CASRVHRDFAEAFF.

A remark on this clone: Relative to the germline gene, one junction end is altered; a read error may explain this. The CDR3 region has the DNA TGTGTCAGTAGTATATCTTTGGGACAGGTTAAAAACATTCAGTACTTC. It translates to CVSSISLGQVKNIQYF. The rearrangement joins TRBV19 to TRBJ2-4; TRBD1 matches at 8 bases. The length of the CDR3 is 16 residues. The germline V gene encodes CDR1 LNHDA and CDR2 SQIVND (reference sequence).